The present entry profiles one T cell receptor (beta chain) with its context. This clone's antigen is unknown. No base-level quality is on record; no much larger clone is a single base apart. This sample is part of a study of CD4 T cell repertoires in COVID-19 (dated by TCRdb to the early 2020s). Study-wide context: To analyze cross-reactivity, CFSE-low cells were expanded with IL-2 for 10 days and then labeled again and restimulated with spike proteins from other coronaviruses. TCR Vbeta repertoire analysis of SARS-CoV-2-reactive T cells was conducted at the subset level in a few recovered individuals. The study characterized naturally processed CD4+ T cell responses to SARS-CoV-2 spike and nucleoprotein in COVID-19-recovered individuals, using TCR Vbeta sequencing to assess clonal composition. Broader findings and caveats from the paper: Several of the most expanded SARS-CoV-2-reactive clonotypes were shared between two or all three memory subsets, suggesting intraclonal diversification. Between roughly 6 and 27% of SARS-CoV-2 clonotypes were also detected in secondary cultures stimulated with SARS-CoV and/or HKU1 spike, a finding consistent with cross-reactivity.

The library was generated by the immunoSEQ multiplex PCR assay. For the original study's pipeline: The Chao-Jaccard similarity index and counts of shared clonotypes were used to quantify repertoire overlap between subsets. TCRdb obtained this table from immuneACCESS and retained in-frame rearrangements with V and J assigned. These tables miss some clones; where compared with another copy, unresolved V genes account for less than half of the shortfall, and the remainder is unexplained. The V and J calls and clone size were taken over from that table, and D and trimming were inferred from the DNA. This sample has more than 65,000 clones in its table, and 83% of those were observed once. About 0.5% of the sample lies in the top ten. What this sample's time point label stands for: sample from a COVID-19-recovered individual after infection. Donors were patients who had recovered from mild-to-severe COVID-19. Memory T cell samples that were not cultured were sequenced immediately after ex vivo isolation. CD4+ total memory, central memory, effector memory and circulating T follicular helper cells were isolated from peripheral blood mononuclear cells.

Cut back by 5 bases and 3 bases, the V and J ends lie 17 bases apart. Reading from cysteine to phenylalanine, the CDR3 counts 16 amino acids. Of the read, only the CDR3 DNA is kept; its 48 bases are in frame from base 1. The CDR1 and CDR2 encoded by the germline V gene are SGHAT and FQNNGV. The TCR sequence derives from a human donor who had COVID-19. This chain is built from TRBV11-2 and TRBJ1-5; TRBD1 is possibly the D segment (5 matching bases). Sequencing was performed on CD4+ T cells from peripheral blood, taken after recovery from COVID-19. The DNA reads as follows: TGTGCCAGCAGCCCGGGGACCGCGAAGCACAATCAGCCCCAGCATTTT. Its protein is CASSPGTAKHNQPQHF.